This is a list of T cell receptor beta chains from one sample in a study of CD8+ T cells in alopecia areata. The repertoire was sequenced with immunoSEQ multiplex PCR; TCRdb's copy has only in-frame clones and lacks some. This sample yields about 200,000 clones, of which 64% are seen a single time; 4% to 5% belongs to the top ten. This specimen was CD4+ T cells sorted from blood, taken at week 4, from a patient treated with tofacitinib. Every receptor here comes from a human donor with alopecia areata. Each CDR3 is given with its conserved first and last residue. Fields, in order: D gene, clone size, V gene, J gene, CDR3 DNA, CDR3 protein. The D gene is left open where the match is weak. The size field is filled for only some rows; it gives once, few, many or a size class.

D: .
size: once
V: TRBV6-5
J: TRBJ2-5
DNA: TGTGCCAGCAGTCCCAGGTACCAAGAGACCCAGTACTTC
CDR3: CASSPRYQETQYF

D: TRBD1
size: .
V: TRBV10-3
J: TRBJ1-2
DNA: TGTGCCATCAAAGGACAGGGGGCCACCTATGGCTACACCTTC
CDR3: CAIKGQGATYGYTF

D: TRBD2
size: few
V: TRBV7-3
J: TRBJ2-5
DNA: TGTGCCAGCAGCTTAAGCGGGGGTCGGGAGACCCAGTACTTC
CDR3: CASSLSGGRETQYF

D: .
size: few
V: TRBV20-1
J: TRBJ1-4
DNA: TGCAGTGCCAACAGTAATGAAAAACTGTTTTTT
CDR3: CSANSNEKLFF

D: .
size: .
V: TRBV10-3
J: TRBJ2-5
DNA: TGTGCCATCAGTGAGTCTACAGGAGCCTCGGGGGAGACCCAGTACTTC
CDR3: CAISESTGASGETQYF

D: .
size: .
V: TRBV18
J: TRBJ2-1
DNA: TGTGCCAGCTCACCAAGTTACAGCTACAATGAGCAGTTCTTC
CDR3: CASSPSYSYNEQFF

D: .
size: .
V: TRBV7-2
J: TRBJ1-2
DNA: TGTGCCAGCAGCTTAGTCCCGGGGGCGAACTATGGCTACACCTTC
CDR3: CASSLVPGANYGYTF

D: TRBD1
size: .
V: TRBV7-2
J: TRBJ1-5
DNA: TGTGCCAGCAGCTCCTTTCCGGGACAGGGCGGTCAGCCCCAGCATTTT
CDR3: CASSSFPGQGGQPQHF

D: TRBD1
size: .
V: TRBV5-1
J: TRBJ1-6
DNA: TGCGCCAGCAGCTCGGGACAGGTAGACTCACCCCTCCACTTT
CDR3: CASSSGQVDSPLHF

D: .
size: few
V: TRBV4-1
J: TRBJ1-2
DNA: TGCGCCAGCAGCCAAGTTTATGTTGGGGGATCCACCACTAACTATGGCTACACCTTC
CDR3: CASSQVYVGGSTTNYGYTF

D: .
size: few
V: TRBV6-6
J: TRBJ1-5
DNA: TGTGCCAGCAGTCCCCGGACGCTTTTCGGTGGTCAGCCCCAGCATTTT
CDR3: CASSPRTLFGGQPQHF

D: TRBD2
size: .
V: TRBV14
J: TRBJ2-1
DNA: TGTGCCAGCAGCGAGGCGAGCGGGGGGGCTAATGAGCAGTTCTTC
CDR3: CASSEASGGANEQFF

D: TRBD2
size: few
V: TRBV11-3
J: TRBJ2-1
DNA: TGTGCCAGCAGCTTAGAGGGACTAGAAGGGCAGTTCTTC
CDR3: CASSLEGLEGQFF

D: .
size: .
V: TRBV19
J: TRBJ1-5
DNA: TGTGCCAGTAGTATGGCAGGGCGCCGTCAGCCCCAGCATTTT
CDR3: CASSMAGRRQPQHF

D: .
size: .
V: TRBV4-2
J: TRBJ1-1
DNA: TGTGCCAGCAGCCAAGATTTCGGTGACTTTCTGGGCACTGAAGCTTTCTTT
CDR3: CASSQDFGDFLGTEAFF

D: TRBD1
size: .
V: TRBV4-1
J: TRBJ1-2
DNA: TGCGCCAGCAGCCGGGGACAGCCGATTTATGGCTACACCTTC
CDR3: CASSRGQPIYGYTF

D: .
size: few
V: TRBV4-3
J: TRBJ2-1
DNA: TGCGCCAGCAGCCAAGAACTACCAGCGTACAATGAGCAGTTCTTC
CDR3: CASSQELPAYNEQFF

D: .
size: few
V: TRBV4-2
J: TRBJ2-5
DNA: TGTGCCAGCAGCCAAGGTCCGGAGACCCAGTACTTC
CDR3: CASSQGPETQYF

D: .
size: .
V: TRBV30
J: TRBJ2-5
DNA: TGTGCCTGGAGTGTACTAAATAGCCTGACCCAGTACTTC
CDR3: CAWSVLNSLTQYF

D: .
size: .
V: TRBV15
J: TRBJ2-5
DNA: TGTGCCACCAGCAGAGATCTCGGAGCCAACCAAGAGACCCAGTACTTC
CDR3: CATSRDLGANQETQYF

D: TRBD1
size: .
V: TRBV5-6
J: TRBJ1-2
DNA: TGTGCCAGCAGCTCCCGGGACAGGGGGATTGGCGGCTACACCTTC
CDR3: CASSSRDRGIGGYTF

D: .
size: .
V: TRBV6-5
J: TRBJ1-1
DNA: TGTGCCAGCAGTTTCCGACATAACACTGAAGCTTTCTTT
CDR3: CASSFRHNTEAFF

D: .
size: .
V: TRBV29-1
J: TRBJ2-7
DNA: TGCAGCGTTGAAATCGATTCCCAACCGCGTGGGGAGCAGTACTTC
CDR3: CSVEIDSQPRGEQYF

D: .
size: .
V: TRBV27
J: TRBJ1-4
DNA: TGTGCCAGCAGTTTATCGCCGGGTGCAACTAATGAAAAACTGTTTTTT
CDR3: CASSLSPGATNEKLFF